A single T cell receptor (beta chain) is shown here with its context. TCRdb's table, derived via immunoSEQ multiplex PCR, lists solely in-frame clones and lacks some. The data show more than 75,000 clones, approximately 89% seen once. V was shortened by 5 bases and J by 2 bases, with 12 bases between the two germline ends. The CDR3 is made up of 14 amino acids. Germline V gene data show CDR1 as LNHDA and CDR2 as SQIVND (reference sequence). The data were taken from a study of control samples from healthy donors and cancer patients. V is TRBV19 and J is TRBJ1-1; D ambiguous. The source is a man aged 50 to 59 in good health. Sequencing was done on a sample of blood. This CDR3 reads CASSSRKSNTEAFF. The CDR3, as DNA: TGTGCCAGTAGTTCCCGAAAAAGTAACACTGAAGCTTTCTTT.